The 23 T cell receptor beta chains reported below all come from one sample, sequenced in a study of blood T cell repertoires in COVID-19. Sequencing used immunoSEQ multiplex PCR; TCRdb keeps in-frame clones, though not all of them. This sample has about 140,000 clones, with 60% to 80% found just once. The sample consisted of PBMCs or T cells enriched from blood (not recorded which). The origin of the receptors is a woman aged 45-65 years who had recovered from COVID-19.

The chain is built from TRBV14 and TRBJ1-4, with 7 bases aligning to TRBD1. Germline V gene lookup returns CDR1 SGHDN and CDR2 FVKESK. J lost 5 bases, V lost 0 bases, and 3 bases had no gene match. This CDR3 is 15 amino acids long. CDR3 nucleotides: TGTGCCAGCAGCCAAGATAGGACAGGAAATGAAAAACTGTTTTTT. This translates into CASSQDRTGNEKLFF.

This chain links TRBV28 with TRBJ2-3; TRBD1 matches 8 bases. The CDR3 is 15 amino acids. CDR1 is MDHEN, CDR2 SYDVKM, per germline. V gave up 5 bases and J gave up 2 bases; unmatched junction bases: 6. The CDR3 sequence: CASSQRQGHTDTQYF. CDR3 nucleotide sequence: TGTGCCAGCAGTCAGCGACAGGGGCACACAGATACGCAGTATTTT.

The V and J genes are TRBV30 and TRBJ1-1; D ambiguous. The ends were cut back, 0 bases at V and 6 bases at J, with 11 bases in the middle. Germline CDR1 and CDR2: GTSNPN and SVGIG (reference sequence). This CDR3 region has 13 residues. Written as DNA, the CDR3 is TGTGCCTGGAGTGTACGTCTCAGCGCTGAAGCTTTCTTT. Translating gives CAWSVRLSAEAFF.

The rearrangement links TRBV27 to TRBJ2-6, with 8 bases identical to TRBD1. Germline-derived CDR1 and CDR2 are MNHEY and SMNVEV (reference sequence). The CDR3 sequence is 16 residues long. The V segment lost 6 bases and the J segment 1 base; nucleotides outside the gene matches: 5. CDR3 bases: TGTGCCAGCAGAGGGGGACAGGTTTCTGGGGCCAACGTCCTGACTTTC. This gives the protein CASRGGQVSGANVLTF.

The chain has TRBV7-9 and TRBJ2-7; TRBD1 is a possible D gene (5 bases). The CDR3 contains 13 residues. CDR1 is SEHNR and CDR2 is FQNEAQ in the germline V gene (reference sequence). The V end lost 3 bases, the J end lost 3 bases, and 9 bases lay between the germline ends. The chain's CDR3 is CASSFQGLYEQYF. The CDR3 DNA sequence: TGTGCCAGCAGCTTTCAGGGCCTCTACGAGCAGTACTTC.

The CDR3 is CASSRPGQASKNIQYF. In nucleotides, the CDR3 is TGTGCCAGTAGTAGACCGGGACAAGCTTCCAAAAACATTCAGTACTTC. The chain combines TRBV19 with TRBJ2-4, with D perhaps matching TRBD1 (6 bases). The germline V gene has CDR1 LNHDA and CDR2 SQIVND (reference sequence). CDR3 size: 16 residues. Trimming removed 4 bases from V and 2 bases from J, with 15 bases in between. Based on the CDR3 plus reference TRBV19 and TRBJ2-4, the full variable domain is DGGITQSPKYLFRKEGQNVTLSCEQNLNHDAMYWYRQDPGQGLRLIYYSQIVNDFQKGDIAEGYSVSREKKESFPLTVTSAQKNPTAFYLCASSRPGQASKNIQYFGAGTRLSVL.

This clone occurred a few times. V gene TRBV12-5 combines with J gene TRBJ1-1, with 8 positions matching TRBD1. V lost 3 bases, J lost 7 bases, and 10 bases stayed unmatched. This CDR3 has 15 amino acids. Germline CDR1 is LGHNT and CDR2 is FRNRAP. The CDR3 here is CASGLRQGAFGEAFF. CDR3 nucleotide sequence: TGTGCTAGTGGTTTACGCCAGGGGGCATTTGGTGAAGCTTTCTTT.

CDR3 sequence reads: CASSGPTLAGKLFF. The DNA for the CDR3 is TGTGCCAGCAGTGGCCCCACCCTGGCAGGGAAACTGTTTTTT. The chain is built from TRBV25-1 and TRBJ1-4, with D possibly being TRBD1 (5 bases). Germline V gene sequence: CDR1 MGHDK, CDR2 SYGVNS. V was trimmed by 4 bases and J by 11 bases, leaving 17 bases between them. There are 14 residues in the CDR3.

The V call is TRBV4-2, the J call TRBJ1-1; D gene unclear. The CDR3 has 16 residues. CDR1 and CDR2 (germline): LGHNA, YNFKEQ. Deletions cut 0 bases from V and 4 bases from J, with 15 bases between. CDR3 residues: CASSQDIAGRGTEAFF. The CDR3 DNA is TGTGCCAGCAGCCAAGATATAGCCGGGAGAGGCACTGAAGCTTTCTTT.

The chain employs TRBV3-1 (or the pseudogene TRBV3-2) and TRBJ1-2; 8 bases fit TRBD1. Germline CDR1 LGHDT, CDR2 YNNKEL (reference sequence). The CDR3 is 17 residues long. Unmatched junction bases numbered 11, after V lost 3 bases and J lost 2 bases. Here the CDR3 reads CASSHLGQGRANYGYTF. The CDR3, as DNA: TGTGCCAGCAGCCATTTAGGACAGGGTCGGGCCAACTATGGCTACACCTTC.

The rearrangement links TRBV27 to TRBJ1-1, with D perhaps matching TRBD1 (6 bases). Trimming took off 2 bases at V and 4 bases at J, with 11 bases between the two ends. The germline V gene has CDR1 MNHEY and CDR2 SMNVEV (reference sequence). The CDR3 runs 14 residues. The CDR3, as DNA: TGTGCCAGCAGTTTAGGGGCAGGGGCCACTGAAGCTTTCTTT. Translated: CASSLGAGATEAFF.

This clone came up once. The chain has TRBV7-6 and TRBJ2-5, with D maybe TRBD2 (5 bases). V was cut by 6 bases and J by 5 bases, with 19 bases left in between. Germline CDR1 reads SGHVS; CDR2 reads FNYEAQ. The CDR3 is made up of 15 amino acids. CDR3 in DNA: TGTGCCAGCAGAAAATCCGGGTCGAAGCGGGAGACCCAGTACTTC. Its protein product is CASRKSGSKRETQYF.

The chain couples TRBV13 to TRBJ2-6; D is perhaps TRBD2 (7 bases). The CDR3 length is 18 residues. CDR1 is PRHDT, CDR2 FYEKMQ, per germline (reference sequence). V was shortened by 3 bases and J by 0 bases, with 15 bases between the two germline ends. The DNA for the CDR3 is TGTGCCAGCAGCTTTAAGGCGGGGGCAAACTCTGGGGCCAACGTCCTGACTTTC. It is translated as CASSFKAGANSGANVLTF.

The V and J genes are TRBV28 and TRBJ2-7; 7 bases match TRBD1. This CDR3 region has 16 residues. Germline CDR1 reads MDHEN; CDR2 reads SYDVKM. V shed 4 bases, J shed 5 bases, and the junction held 14 bases outside the gene matches. CDR3: CASSSTPTGANNEQYF. CDR3 nucleotide sequence: TGTGCCAGCAGTTCGACGCCAACAGGGGCAAATAACGAGCAGTACTTC.

This clone was observed at least ten times. V and J are TRBV9 and TRBJ1-6; D remains unclear. V lost 4 bases and J 1 base, leaving 6 bases between the germline ends. CDR1 and CDR2 from the germline V gene are SGDLS and YYNGEE. The CDR3 loop spans 14 amino acids. The CDR3 coding sequence is TGTGCCAGCAGCCCCGGTTCCTATAATTCACCCCTCCACTTT. It codes for CASSPGSYNSPLHF.

This clone was recorded many times. The V gene is TRBV27, the J gene TRBJ1-5; the D is unclear. The germline V gene has CDR1 MNHEY and CDR2 SMNVEV (reference sequence). The V end lost 1 base, the J end lost 0 bases, and 13 bases lay between the germline ends. The CDR3 loop spans 17 amino acids. The CDR3 loop reads CASSLFGTEYSNQPQHF. DNA for the CDR3: TGTGCCAGCAGTTTATTTGGAACAGAATATAGCAATCAGCCCCAGCATTTT.

DNA of the CDR3: TGTGCCAGCAGTCCAGGGGTGGCGAACTATGGCTACACCTTC. Translated, it gives CASSPGVANYGYTF. V is TRBV28 and J is TRBJ1-2, with a weak D call TRBD1 (6 bases). The V end was cut by 5 bases, the J end by 2 bases, with 12 bases between. The CDR3 is 14 residues long. The germline CDR1 and CDR2 sequences are MDHEN and SYDVKM.

The J gene is TRBJ1-3, the V gene TRBV27; a weak D match, TRBD1 (5 bases). The CDR3 has 15 residues. Deletions cut 2 bases from V and 7 bases from J, with 15 bases between. Germline V gene lookup returns CDR1 MNHEY and CDR2 SMNVEV (reference sequence). CDR3 DNA: TGTGCCAGCAGTTTAAGGGCAGGGAACTCGAACACCATATATTTT. Its translation: CASSLRAGNSNTIYF.

The rearrangement joins TRBV9 to TRBJ1-6; a possible D gene is TRBD1 (5 bases). V gave up 2 bases and J gave up 9 bases, with 15 bases separating them. Germline V gene data show CDR1 as SGDLS and CDR2 as YYNGEE. The CDR3 runs to 15 residues. The CDR3 DNA follows: TGTGCCAGCAGCGTGCCGGGGGGAGAAGGTTCACCCCTCCACTTT. Protein product: CASSVPGGEGSPLHF. The whole variable domain, filled in from reference TRBV9 and TRBJ1-6, reads DSGVTQTPKHLITATGQRVTLRCSPRSGDLSVYWYQQSLDQGLQFLIQYYNGEERAKGNILERFSAQQFPDLHSELNLSSLELGDSALYFCASSVPGGEGSPLHFGNGTRLTVT.

This chain uses TRBV4-1 with TRBJ2-2; TRBD2 aligns across 11 bases. In germline, CDR1 is MGHRA, CDR2 YSYEKL. The V and J ends lost 0 bases and 4 bases, in that order; junction bases with no gene match: 4. This CDR3 spans 17 amino acids. CDR3 residues: CASSQETSGRGTGELFF. CDR3 nucleotide sequence: TGCGCCAGCAGCCAAGAAACTAGCGGGAGAGGCACCGGGGAGCTGTTTTTT.

About this clone: One end of the junction does not line up with germline, which may come from a read error. This chain joins TRBV18 and TRBJ1-1; D remains ambiguous. Germline loops: CDR1 KGHSH, CDR2 LQKENI. The CDR3 runs 16 residues. The CDR3 nucleotides are TGTGCCAGCTCACCGAAAACAGAACCTATGAACAGTGAAGCTTTCTTT. It encodes CASSPKTEPMNSEAFF.

V gene TRBV18 combines with J gene TRBJ2-3; 11 bases are a match to TRBD2. The CDR3 loop spans 17 amino acids. V lost 4 bases and J lost 6; bases outside the gene matches: 12. The germline gives CDR1 KGHSH, CDR2 LQKENI. The CDR3 is CASSLATSGDEGDTQYF. CDR3 in DNA: TGTGCCAGCTCACTAGCGACTAGCGGGGACGAGGGGGATACGCAGTATTTT.

The V gene is TRBV6-5, the J gene TRBJ2-7, with D perhaps matching TRBD1 (6 bases). V lost 0 bases, J lost 2 bases, and 11 bases lay in between. The CDR3 spans 15 residues. In germline, CDR1 is MNHEY, CDR2 SVGAGI. The DNA of the CDR3 is TGTGCCAGCAGTTACTCGGAGGCAGGGGCCTACGAGCAGTACTTC. Residues: CASSYSEAGAYEQYF.